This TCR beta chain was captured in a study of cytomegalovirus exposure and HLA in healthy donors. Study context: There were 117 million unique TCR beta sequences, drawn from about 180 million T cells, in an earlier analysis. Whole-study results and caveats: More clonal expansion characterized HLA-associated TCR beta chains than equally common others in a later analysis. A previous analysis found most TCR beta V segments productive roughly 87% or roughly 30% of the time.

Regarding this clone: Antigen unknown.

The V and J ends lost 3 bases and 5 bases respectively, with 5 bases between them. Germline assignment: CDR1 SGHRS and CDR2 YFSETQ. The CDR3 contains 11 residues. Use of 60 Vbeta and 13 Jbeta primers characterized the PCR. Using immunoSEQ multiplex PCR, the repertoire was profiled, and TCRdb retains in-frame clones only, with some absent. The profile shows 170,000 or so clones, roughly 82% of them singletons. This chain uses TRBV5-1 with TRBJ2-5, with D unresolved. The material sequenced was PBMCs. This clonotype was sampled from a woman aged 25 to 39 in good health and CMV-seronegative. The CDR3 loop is CASSSFETQYF. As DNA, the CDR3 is TGCGCCAGCAGCTCCTTTGAGACCCAGTACTTC.